The next 10 T cell receptor beta chains were all read from a single sample in a study of shared clonotypes between healthy human individuals. The assay was immunoSEQ multiplex PCR, and TCRdb's table has in-frame clones only and misses some. The sample shows some 300,000 clones, more than 60% of them seen only once. Sequenced: memory CD4+ T cells sorted from blood. Regarding subset: CD45RA-negative fraction. The receptors derive from a man aged 25-45 years in good health.

This chain connects TRBV5-4 to TRBJ2-7; 12 positions match TRBD2. The germline V gene has CDR1 SGHNT and CDR2 YYREEE (reference sequence). V shed 0 bases and J 2 bases; nucleotides not matched to a gene: 3. This CDR3 is 16 amino acids long. The chain's CDR3 is CASSLGLAGGTYEQYF. The CDR3 bases are TGTGCCAGCAGCTTGGGTCTAGCGGGAGGGACCTACGAGCAGTACTTC.

The V call is TRBV4-2, the J call TRBJ2-7, with D perhaps assigned TRBD1 or TRBD2 (5 bases each). The CDR3 covers 15 residues. Trimming pared 5 bases from V and 5 bases from J, leaving 19 bases between. CDR1 LGHNA and CDR2 YNFKEQ come from the germline V gene. CDR3 in DNA: TGTGCCAGCAGCTCTGATGGGGGAACGTGGGACGAGCAGTACTTC. Translation gives CASSSDGGTWDEQYF.

V is TRBV14 and J is TRBJ2-7; D may be TRBD1 (6 bases). Trimming shortened V by 6 bases and J by 4 bases, and 19 bases separated the two germline ends. Germline CDR1 and CDR2: SGHDN and FVKESK. CDR3 length: 15 residues. CDR3 sequence: CASSRTWGLSYEQYF. In DNA form, the CDR3 reads TGTGCCAGCAGTCGGACTTGGGGGCTAAGTTACGAGCAGTACTTC.

The V call is TRBV7-8, the J call TRBJ2-7, with TRBD1 identical over 11 bases. Germline CDR1 reads SGHVS; CDR2 reads FQNEAQ. CDR3 length: 15 amino acids. Losses at the gene ends were 0 bases for V and 3 bases for J; bases not matched to a gene: 1. In nucleotides, the CDR3 is TGTGCCAGCAGCTTAGCAGGGACAGGGGGCTACGAGCAGTACTTC. Its translation is CASSLAGTGGYEQYF.

The J gene is TRBJ2-7, the V gene TRBV27; 10 bases map to TRBD1. Germline-derived CDR1 and CDR2 are MNHEY and SMNVEV (reference sequence). Unmatched junction bases numbered 13, after V lost 7 bases and J lost 7 bases. The CDR3 totals 15 residues. CDR3 residues: CASTLIRTGGKEQYF. The CDR3 DNA reads as TGTGCCAGCACCCTAATCCGGACAGGGGGAAAAGAGCAGTACTTC.

This clone appeared a few times. V gene TRBV27 combines with J gene TRBJ1-3; no firm D call. Trimming removed 7 bases from V and 4 bases from J, with 17 bases in between. The CDR3 runs to 15 residues. Germline CDR1 MNHEY, CDR2 SMNVEV (reference sequence). Here the CDR3 reads CASKSKGSSGNTIYF. The CDR3, as DNA: TGTGCCAGCAAAAGCAAAGGGAGCTCCGGAAACACCATATATTTT.

The chain employs TRBV10-3 and TRBJ2-7; D not resolved. Trimming took off 0 bases at V and 1 base at J, with 19 bases between the two ends. Germline V gene data show CDR1 as ENHRY and CDR2 as SYGVKD. CDR3 length equals 18 residues. CDR3 bases: TGTGCCATCAGTGAGTCGATTATGGTCGCCGCAAAATCCTACGAGCAGTACTTC. Its protein product is CAISESIMVAAKSYEQYF.

This clone was picked up many times. This chain uses TRBV7-2 with TRBJ2-1; 11 bases align to TRBD2. The junction had 7 bases not matched to a gene; V was cut back by 5 bases and J by 7 bases. This CDR3 is built from 15 residues. The V gene's germline CDR1 is SGHTA and CDR2 FQGNSA. The CDR3 DNA sequence: TGTGCCAGCAGCACATCTAGCGGGAGGAGGAATGAGCAGTTCTTC. It specifies CASSTSSGRRNEQFF. Using reference TRBV7-2 and TRBJ2-1 for the parts outside the CDR3, the full variable domain is GAGVSQSPSNKVTEKGKDVELRCDPISGHTALYWYRQSLGQGLEFLIYFQGNSAPDKSGLPSDRFSAERTGGSVSTLTIQRTQQEDSAVYLCASSTSSGRRNEQFFGPGTRLTVL.

Comments on this clone: The sample holds other DNA sequences that translate to the same CDR3. V usage is TRBV28 and J usage is TRBJ2-2; D gene ambiguous. Germline CDR1 MDHEN, CDR2 SYDVKM. This CDR3 is built from 12 residues. V gave up 4 bases and J gave up 4 bases, with 4 bases separating them. The CDR3 sequence: CASSSPTGELFF. The CDR3 coding sequence is TGTGCCAGCAGTTCCCCCACCGGGGAGCTGTTTTTT.

This rearrangement joins TRBV28 to TRBJ1-5; D is undetermined. CDR3 length equals 10 residues. V was clipped by 5 bases and J by 9 bases, with 5 bases between them. Germline assignment: CDR1 MDHEN and CDR2 SYDVKM. The CDR3 DNA sequence: TGTGCCAGCAGTATCCGGCCCCAGCATTTT. It is translated as CASSIRPQHF.